This TCR beta chain appears in the sequencing data of a study of cytomegalovirus exposure and HLA in healthy donors. Both 60 Vbeta primers and 13 Jbeta primers went into the PCR. The method was immunoSEQ multiplex PCR; TCRdb's version includes in-frame clones alone and lacks a portion of them. Here the sample spans tens of thousands of clones, around 8% being singletons. This CDR3 comprises 14 residues. Germline CDR1 reads LNHDA; CDR2 reads SQIVND (reference sequence). V was cut by 5 bases and J by 4 bases, with 12 bases left in between. Study results and limitations: Immune exposure information comprised only CMV serostatus. TRBV6-2, TRBV6-3 and other indistinguishable V segments were excluded. As a later analysis showed, several of the most significant clusters appeared to be linked to common viral pathogens. Associated with cytomegalovirus, according to the listing, were around 160 TCR beta chains.

This clone occurred a few times. Its specificity is not known. This TCR derives from a middle-aged man in good health and CMV-seronegative. Specimen: PBMCs. This sequence joins TRBV19 and TRBJ2-1, with no clear D. The chain's CDR3 is CASSFGSEYNEQFF. The CDR3 nucleotides read TGTGCCAGTAGTTTTGGGTCGGAGTACAATGAGCAGTTCTTC. The full variable domain, rest sourced from reference TRBV19 and TRBJ2-1, is DGGITQSPKYLFRKEGQNVTLSCEQNLNHDAMYWYRQDPGQGLRLIYYSQIVNDFQKGDIAEGYSVSREKKESFPLTVTSAQKNPTAFYLCASSFGSEYNEQFFGPGTRLTVL.